The 14 T cell receptor beta chains presented below share a single source sample, sequenced in a study of long-term antiretroviral therapy in people with HIV. The immunoSEQ assay was v3.0, run at survey level. TCRdb's copy holds only in-frame clones and misses some; the assay was immunoSEQ multiplex PCR. The table shows tens of thousands of clones, with approximately 88% occurring only once. This material consisted of unsorted PBMCs, taken approximately 2.9 years after starting antiretroviral therapy. These receptors all stem from a man aged 30-40 years with HIV.

The chain uses TRBV11-1 and TRBJ2-2; TRBD1 aligns across 8 bases. The CDR3 runs to 15 residues. V shed 5 bases and J 6 bases; nucleotides not matched to a gene: 8. Germline CDR1 SGHAT, CDR2 FQDESV (reference sequence). CDR3 in amino acids: CASSPGTGWAGELFF. The DNA for the CDR3 is TGTGCCAGCAGCCCTGGGACAGGTTGGGCCGGGGAGCTGTTTTTT.

The chain has TRBV7-2 and TRBJ2-2, with a possible D match to TRBD1 (6 bases). This CDR3 region has 15 residues. V was pared by 1 base and J by 2 bases, with 8 bases between. Looked up from germline, CDR1 is SGHTA and CDR2 is FQGNSA. CDR3: CASSLGGRNTGELFF. In DNA form, the CDR3 reads TGTGCCAGCAGCTTAGGGGGGCGAAACACCGGGGAGCTGTTTTTT.

The chain joins TRBV9 to TRBJ1-6, with D tentatively TRBD1 (6 bases). The CDR3 loop spans 15 amino acids. The V gene lost 3 bases and the J gene lost 9 bases, with 16 bases spanning the gap. Germline assignment: CDR1 SGDLS and CDR2 YYNGEE. For the CDR3, the DNA is TGTGCCAGCAGCGAGGCCAGCGGGGGCCGTTCACCCCTCCACTTT. Translation: CASSEASGGRSPLHF.

This rearrangement joins TRBV20-1 to TRBJ2-1; D uncertain. Trimming took off 3 bases at V and 7 bases at J, with 7 bases between the two ends. CDR1 and CDR2 from the germline V gene are DFQATT and SNEGSKA (reference sequence). CDR3 length: 11 amino acids. The CDR3 DNA sequence: TGCAGTGCTAGTAGTGGGAATGAGCAGTTCTTC. It codes for CSASSGNEQFF.

The chain couples TRBV27 to TRBJ1-2; 8 bases line up with TRBD1. CDR1 is MNHEY, CDR2 SMNVEV, per germline (reference sequence). V lost 2 bases and J lost 4; bases outside the gene matches: 0. The CDR3 spans 13 residues. The CDR3 loop is CASSLDRGYGYTF. CDR3 coding DNA: TGTGCCAGCAGTTTAGACAGGGGCTATGGCTACACCTTC.

V and J are TRBV7-2 and TRBJ1-4; TRBD1 agrees at 8 bases. CDR1 and CDR2 (germline): SGHTA, FQGNSA. This CDR3 spans 14 amino acids. Trimming removed 1 base from V and 10 bases from J; junction bases left unmatched: 5. In DNA form, the CDR3 reads TGTGCCAGCAGCTTAGGACAGGGGACAGGAAAACTGTTTTTT. The encoded protein is CASSLGQGTGKLFF.

In DNA form, the CDR3 reads TGTGCCAGCAGTGAAAGGGTAGCAGATACGCAGTATTTT. This codes for CASSERVADTQYF. The genes are TRBV2 and TRBJ2-3; the D is unclear. The germline gives CDR1 SNHLY, CDR2 FYNNEI. This CDR3 spans 13 amino acids. Trimming took 2 bases from V and 4 from J, leaving 7 bases between them.

V and J are TRBV7-9 and TRBJ2-1, with D tentatively TRBD1 or TRBD2 (5 bases each). Germline CDR1 SEHNR, CDR2 FQNEAQ (reference sequence). This CDR3 has 14 residues. V lost 0 bases and J 10 bases, leaving 13 bases between the germline ends. The DNA for the CDR3 is TGTGCCAGCAGCTTAGCGTCAGGGCCGGGGGAGCAGTTCTTC. Amino acid sequence: CASSLASGPGEQFF.

This chain connects TRBV27 to TRBJ1-4; D gene ambiguous. V lost 2 bases, J lost 3 bases, and 4 bases lay in between. Germline V CDR1 and CDR2: MNHEY, SMNVEV (reference sequence). This CDR3 spans 13 amino acids. CDR3 residues: CASSLTANEKLFF. CDR3 nucleotides: TGTGCCAGCAGTTTAACGGCTAATGAAAAACTGTTTTTT. The entire variable domain, with the rest obtained from reference TRBV27 and TRBJ1-4, is as follows: EAQVTQNPRYLITVTGKKLTVTCSQNMNHEYMSWYRQDPGLGLRQIYYSMNVEVTDKGDVPEGYKVSRKEKRNFPLILESPSPNQTSLYFCASSLTANEKLFFGSGTQLSVL.

The chain is built from TRBV7-7 and TRBJ1-3; D remains unclear. Germline CDR1 SSHAT, CDR2 FNYEAQ (reference sequence). V dropped 4 bases and J dropped 3 bases, with 7 bases sitting between them. The CDR3 extends over 13 amino acids. Written as DNA, the CDR3 is TGTGCCAGCAGCTCCGGCTATGGAAACACCATATATTTT. Its protein is CASSSGYGNTIYF.

V and J are TRBV10-2 and TRBJ1-5, with unresolved D. The CDR3 has 14 amino acids. Trimming took off 6 bases at V and 4 bases at J, with 13 bases between the two ends. Germline assignment: CDR1 WSHSY and CDR2 SAAADI. The chain's CDR3 is CASSSTGRNQPQHF. DNA for the CDR3: TGCGCCAGCAGCTCCACGGGGAGGAATCAGCCCCAGCATTTT.

The chain uses TRBV4-2 and TRBJ1-5; a weak D match, TRBD1 (6 bases). Trimming took off 4 bases at V and 5 bases at J, with 18 bases between the two ends. This CDR3 comprises 16 residues. Per germline, CDR1 LGHNA and CDR2 YNFKEQ. The CDR3 DNA follows: TGTGCCAGCAGCCCAAAGACGCAAGGGGGAGATCAGCCCCAGCATTTT. Protein product: CASSPKTQGGDQPQHF.

The V and J genes are TRBV5-1 and TRBJ2-7; no firm D call. This CDR3 has 13 residues. Germline CDR1 and CDR2: SGHRS and YFSETQ. V was pared by 4 bases and J by 6 bases, with 14 bases between. The CDR3 bases are TGCGCCAGCAGCCCCTATTCGGCGCTCGAGCAGTACTTC. This encodes CASSPYSALEQYF.

This sequence joins TRBV7-9 and TRBJ1-5; 8 bases are a match to TRBD1. V was pared by 5 bases and J by 1 base, with 10 bases of the junction left unmatched. The CDR3 is made up of 17 amino acids. Per germline, CDR1 SEHNR and CDR2 FQNEAQ (reference sequence). This CDR3 reads CASSLGSRTGSNQPQHF. Here the CDR3 DNA reads TGTGCCAGCAGCCTAGGGTCCCGGACAGGGAGCAATCAGCCCCAGCATTTT.